This note documents a single TCR beta chain sequence. The entry originates in a study of blood T cell repertoires in COVID-19. Turning to the study itself: Samples of COVID-19 (acute and convalescent) were obtained from the United States, Italy and Spain.

V lost 8 bases and J lost 4; bases outside the gene matches: 3. This CDR3 is 11 amino acids long. Germline V gives CDR1 SQVTM, CDR2 ANQGSEA. Authors' methods: How many nucleated cells were present was estimated from reference gene primer amplification. The assay was immunoSEQ multiplex PCR, and TCRdb's table has in-frame clones only and misses some. V and J calls and clone size come straight from that table; D and trimming were deduced from the DNA. The sample includes some 210,000 clones, roughly 81% of them seen just once. The chain combines TRBV29-1 with TRBJ2-5, with 8 bases aligning to TRBD1. Material: peripheral blood. This sequence was found in a woman aged 50 to 60 with active or convalescent COVID-19. The CDR3 sequence: CSSGQGETQYF. CDR3 nucleotide sequence: TGCAGCTCCGGACAGGGAGAGACCCAGTACTTC. Combining the CDR3 with reference TRBV29-1 and TRBJ2-5 gives the whole variable domain SAVISQKPSRDICQRGTSLTIQCQVDSQVTMMFWYRQQPGQSLTLIATANQGSEATYESGFVIDKFPISRPNLTFSTLTVSNMSPEDSSIYLCSSGQGETQYFGPGTRLLVL.